This TCR beta chain was found in a study of memory CD4+ T cells and cytomegalovirus serostatus. Profiling relied on immunoSEQ multiplex PCR, and the TCRdb table lists in-frame clones only, not all of them. The sample yields over 75,000 clones, about 80% seen once. The V end lost 2 bases, the J end lost 1 base, and 10 bases lay between the germline ends. The CDR3 extends over 15 amino acids. From germline, CDR1 is SGHVS and CDR2 FNYEAQ. Single viable CD3+CD4+CD8-CD45RO+ cells were sorted as the memory CD4+ T cells. The source is an adult in good health and CMV-seropositive. Sequenced sample: memory CD4+ T cells from blood. The chain couples TRBV7-6 to TRBJ2-3; a weak D match, TRBD2 (6 bases). CDR3 DNA sequence: TGTGCCAGCAGCTTACGGGGCGGGGGCACAGATACGCAGTATTTT. This translates into CASSLRGGGTDTQYF.